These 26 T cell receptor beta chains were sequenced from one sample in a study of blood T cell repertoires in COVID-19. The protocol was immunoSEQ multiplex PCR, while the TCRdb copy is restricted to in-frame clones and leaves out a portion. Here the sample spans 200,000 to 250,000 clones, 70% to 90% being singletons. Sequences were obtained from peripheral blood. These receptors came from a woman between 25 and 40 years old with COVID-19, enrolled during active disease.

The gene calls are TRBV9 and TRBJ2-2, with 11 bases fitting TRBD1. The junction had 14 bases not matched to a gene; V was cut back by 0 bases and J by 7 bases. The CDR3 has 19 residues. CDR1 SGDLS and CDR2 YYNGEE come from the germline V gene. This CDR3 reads CASSVDVAGTGGLGGELFF. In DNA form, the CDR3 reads TGTGCCAGCAGCGTAGATGTGGCAGGGACAGGGGGTCTCGGCGGGGAGCTGTTTTTT.

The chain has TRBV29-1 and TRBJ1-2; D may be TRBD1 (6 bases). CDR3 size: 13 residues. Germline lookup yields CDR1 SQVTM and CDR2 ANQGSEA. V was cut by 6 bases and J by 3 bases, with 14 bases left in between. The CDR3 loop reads CSVRSGADYGYTF. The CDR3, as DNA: TGCAGCGTAAGGTCAGGGGCGGACTATGGCTACACCTTC.

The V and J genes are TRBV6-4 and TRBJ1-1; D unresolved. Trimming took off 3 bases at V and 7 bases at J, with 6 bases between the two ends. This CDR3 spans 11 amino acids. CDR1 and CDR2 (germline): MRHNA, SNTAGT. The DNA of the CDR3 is TGTGCCAGCAGTGATTCCCTTGAAGCTTTCTTT. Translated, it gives CASSDSLEAFF.

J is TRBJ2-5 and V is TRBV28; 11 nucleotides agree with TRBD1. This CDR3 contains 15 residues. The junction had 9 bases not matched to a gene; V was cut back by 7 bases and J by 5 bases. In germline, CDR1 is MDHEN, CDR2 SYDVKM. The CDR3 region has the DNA TGTGCCAGCACCAGAGGACAGGGGGCCGAGGAGACCCAGTACTTC. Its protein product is CASTRGQGAEETQYF. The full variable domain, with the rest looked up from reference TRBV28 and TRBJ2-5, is DVKVTQSSRYLVKRTGEKVFLECVQDMDHENMFWYRQDPGLGLRLIYFSYDVKMKEKGDIPEGYSVSREKKERFSLILESASTNQTSMYLCASTRGQGAEETQYFGPGTRLLVL.

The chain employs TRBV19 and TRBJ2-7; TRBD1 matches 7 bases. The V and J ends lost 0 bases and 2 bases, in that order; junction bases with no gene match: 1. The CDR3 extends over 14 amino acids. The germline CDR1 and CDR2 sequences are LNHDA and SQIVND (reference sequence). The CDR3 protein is CASSIDGQAYEQYF. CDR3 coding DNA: TGTGCCAGTAGTATAGATGGACAGGCCTACGAGCAGTACTTC.

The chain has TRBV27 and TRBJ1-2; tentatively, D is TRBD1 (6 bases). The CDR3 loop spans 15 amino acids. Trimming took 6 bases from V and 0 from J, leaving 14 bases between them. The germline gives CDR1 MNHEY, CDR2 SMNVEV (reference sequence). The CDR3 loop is CASRVRGLPNYGYTF. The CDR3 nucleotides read TGTGCCAGCAGGGTGCGGGGGCTCCCTAACTATGGCTACACCTTC.

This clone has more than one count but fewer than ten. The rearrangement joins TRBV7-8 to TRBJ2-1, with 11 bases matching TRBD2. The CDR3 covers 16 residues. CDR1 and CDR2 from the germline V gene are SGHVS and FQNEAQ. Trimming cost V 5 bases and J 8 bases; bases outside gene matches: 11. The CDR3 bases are TGTGCCAGCAGCCCGCGGGGTAGCGGGAGGGGAGATGAGCAGTTCTTC. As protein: CASSPRGSGRGDEQFF.

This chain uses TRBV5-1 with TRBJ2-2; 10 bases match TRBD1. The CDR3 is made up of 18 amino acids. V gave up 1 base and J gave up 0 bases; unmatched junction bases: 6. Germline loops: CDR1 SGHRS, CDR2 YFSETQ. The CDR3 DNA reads TGCGCCAGCAGCTTGACGGGACAGGGGCTAGCGAACACCGGGGAGCTGTTTTTT. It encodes CASSLTGQGLANTGELFF. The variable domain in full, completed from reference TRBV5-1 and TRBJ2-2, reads KAGVTQTPRYLIKTRGQQVTLSCSPISGHRSVSWYQQTPGQGLQFLFEYFSETQRNKGNFPGRFSGRQFSNSRSEMNVSTLELGDSALYLCASSLTGQGLANTGELFFGEGSRLTVL.

The CDR3 reads CASSYSSLAGRETQYF. CDR3 bases: TGTGCCAGCAGTTACTCGTCACTAGCGGGTCGAGAGACCCAGTACTTC. The chain joins TRBV6-5 to TRBJ2-5; 9 nucleotides agree with TRBD2. Germline assignment: CDR1 MNHEY and CDR2 SVGAGI. J was trimmed by 4 bases and V by 0 bases; bases with no gene match: 6. The CDR3 length is 16 residues.

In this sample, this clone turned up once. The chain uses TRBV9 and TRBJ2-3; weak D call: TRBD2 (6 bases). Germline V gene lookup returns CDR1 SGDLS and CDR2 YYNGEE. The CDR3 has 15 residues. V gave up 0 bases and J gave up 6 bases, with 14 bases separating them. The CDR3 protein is CASSVAGGVQDTQYF. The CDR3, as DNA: TGTGCCAGCAGCGTAGCAGGCGGGGTTCAGGATACGCAGTATTTT.

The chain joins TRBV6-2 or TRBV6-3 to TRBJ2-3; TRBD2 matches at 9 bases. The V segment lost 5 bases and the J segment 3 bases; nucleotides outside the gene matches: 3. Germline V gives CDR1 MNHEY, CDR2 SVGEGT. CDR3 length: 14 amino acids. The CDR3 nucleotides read TGTGCCAGCAGTAGCGGGGGGTGGACAGATACGCAGTATTTT. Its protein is CASSSGGWTDTQYF.

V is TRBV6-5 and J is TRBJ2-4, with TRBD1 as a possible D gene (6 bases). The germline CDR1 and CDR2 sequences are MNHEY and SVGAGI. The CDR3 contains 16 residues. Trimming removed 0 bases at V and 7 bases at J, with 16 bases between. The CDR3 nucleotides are TGTGCCAGCAGTTACTCGGGGGCCCCAGAGGGGAACATTCAGTACTTC. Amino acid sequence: CASSYSGAPEGNIQYF.

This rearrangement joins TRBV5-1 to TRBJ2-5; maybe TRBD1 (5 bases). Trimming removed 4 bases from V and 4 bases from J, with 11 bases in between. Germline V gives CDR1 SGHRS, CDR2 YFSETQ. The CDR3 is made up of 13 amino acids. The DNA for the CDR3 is TGCGCCAGCAGCGCGGACACAGCAGAGACCCAGTACTTC. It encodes CASSADTAETQYF.

The CDR3 nucleotides read TGTGCCAGCTCACCGGAACAGGGGGCGGGAGGAAGAGGGGCTTTCTTT. Protein product: CASSPEQGAGGRGAFF. The rearrangement links TRBV18 to TRBJ1-1; TRBD1 agrees at 9 bases. CDR1 is KGHSH, CDR2 LQKENI, per germline. The CDR3 is made up of 16 amino acids. V lost 3 bases to trimming and J lost 11 bases; unmatched junction nucleotides: 16.

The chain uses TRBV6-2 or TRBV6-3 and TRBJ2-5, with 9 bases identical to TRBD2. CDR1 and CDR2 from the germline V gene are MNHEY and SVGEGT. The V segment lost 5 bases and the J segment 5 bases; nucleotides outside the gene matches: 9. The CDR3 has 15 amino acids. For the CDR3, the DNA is TGTGCCAGCAGTCCCCTAGCGGGACGCGGGGAGACCCAGTACTTC. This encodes CASSPLAGRGETQYF.

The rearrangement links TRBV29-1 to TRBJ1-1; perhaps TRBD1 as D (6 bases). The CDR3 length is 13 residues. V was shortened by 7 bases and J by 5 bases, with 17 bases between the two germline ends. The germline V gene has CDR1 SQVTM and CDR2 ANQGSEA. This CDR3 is CSAMNRARTEAFF. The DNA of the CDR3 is TGCAGCGCCATGAACAGGGCCCGAACTGAAGCTTTCTTT.

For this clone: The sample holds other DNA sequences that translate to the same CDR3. The DNA for the CDR3 is TGTGCCAGCAGTTACTCTGGCCGCACAGATACGCAGTATTTT. Translating gives CASSYSGRTDTQYF. The V and J genes are TRBV6-5 and TRBJ2-3; D remains ambiguous. With 0 bases removed from V and 1 base from J, the gap between germline ends came to 5 bases. CDR3 size: 14 residues. Germline lookup yields CDR1 MNHEY and CDR2 SVGAGI.

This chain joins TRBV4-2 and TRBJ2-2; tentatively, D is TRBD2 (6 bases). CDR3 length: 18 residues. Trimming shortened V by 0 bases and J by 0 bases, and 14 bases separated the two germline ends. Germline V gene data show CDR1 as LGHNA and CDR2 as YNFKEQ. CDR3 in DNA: TGTGCCAGCAGCCAAGACAACGTGGGGGGAGCGAACACCGGGGAGCTGTTTTTT. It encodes CASSQDNVGGANTGELFF.

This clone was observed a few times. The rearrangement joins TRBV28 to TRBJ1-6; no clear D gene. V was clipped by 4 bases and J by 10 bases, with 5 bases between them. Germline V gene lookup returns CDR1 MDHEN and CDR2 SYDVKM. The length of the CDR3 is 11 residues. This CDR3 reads CASSSRSPLHF. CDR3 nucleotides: TGTGCCAGCAGTTCTAGATCACCCCTCCACTTT.

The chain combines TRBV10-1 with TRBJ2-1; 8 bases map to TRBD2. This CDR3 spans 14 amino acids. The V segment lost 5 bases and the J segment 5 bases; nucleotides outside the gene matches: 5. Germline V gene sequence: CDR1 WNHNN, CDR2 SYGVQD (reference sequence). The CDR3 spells CASSLSGGNNEQFF. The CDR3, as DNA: TGCGCCAGCAGTCTCTCGGGAGGGAACAATGAGCAGTTCTTC.

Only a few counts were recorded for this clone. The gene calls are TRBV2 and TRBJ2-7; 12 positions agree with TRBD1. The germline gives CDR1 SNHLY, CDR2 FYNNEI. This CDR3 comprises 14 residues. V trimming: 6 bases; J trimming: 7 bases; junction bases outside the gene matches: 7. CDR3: CASRGTGGRLEQYV. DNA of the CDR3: TGTGCCAGCAGGGGGACAGGGGGCCGTTTGGAGCAGTACGTC.

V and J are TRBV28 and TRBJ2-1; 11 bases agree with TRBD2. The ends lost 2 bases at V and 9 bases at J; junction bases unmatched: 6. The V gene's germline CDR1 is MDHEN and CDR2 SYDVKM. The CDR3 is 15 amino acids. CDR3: CASSLVLTSGVEQFF. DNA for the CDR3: TGTGCCAGCAGTTTAGTCCTGACTAGCGGGGTTGAGCAGTTCTTC. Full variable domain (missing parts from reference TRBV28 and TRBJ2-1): DVKVTQSSRYLVKRTGEKVFLECVQDMDHENMFWYRQDPGLGLRLIYFSYDVKMKEKGDIPEGYSVSREKKERFSLILESASTNQTSMYLCASSLVLTSGVEQFFGPGTRLTVL.

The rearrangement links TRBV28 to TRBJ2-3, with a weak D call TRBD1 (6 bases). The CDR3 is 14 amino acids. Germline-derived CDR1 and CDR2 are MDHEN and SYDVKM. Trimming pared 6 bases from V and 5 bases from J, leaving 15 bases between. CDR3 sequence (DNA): TGTGCCAGCAGCTTGACAGGAGATCTAGATACGCAGTATTTT. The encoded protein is CASSLTGDLDTQYF. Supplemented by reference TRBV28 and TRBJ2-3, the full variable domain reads DVKVTQSSRYLVKRTGEKVFLECVQDMDHENMFWYRQDPGLGLRLIYFSYDVKMKEKGDIPEGYSVSREKKERFSLILESASTNQTSMYLCASSLTGDLDTQYFGPGTRLTVL.

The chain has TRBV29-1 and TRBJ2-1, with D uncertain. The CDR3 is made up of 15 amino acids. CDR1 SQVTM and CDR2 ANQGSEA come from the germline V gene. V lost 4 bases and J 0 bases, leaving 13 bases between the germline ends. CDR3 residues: CSVAVDTASYNEQFF. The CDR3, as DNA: TGCAGCGTTGCTGTTGATACAGCCTCCTACAATGAGCAGTTCTTC.

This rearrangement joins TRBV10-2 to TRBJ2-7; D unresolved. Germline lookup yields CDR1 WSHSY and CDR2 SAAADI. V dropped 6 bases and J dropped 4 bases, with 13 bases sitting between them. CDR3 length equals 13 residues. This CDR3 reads CASSQAAGYEQYV. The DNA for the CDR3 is TGCGCCAGCAGCCAGGCCGCCGGTTACGAGCAGTACGTC.

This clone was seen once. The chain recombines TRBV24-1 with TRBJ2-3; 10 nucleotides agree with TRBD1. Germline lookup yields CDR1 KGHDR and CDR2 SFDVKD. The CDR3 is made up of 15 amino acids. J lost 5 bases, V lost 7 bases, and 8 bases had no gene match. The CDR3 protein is CATSLRTGGRDTQYF. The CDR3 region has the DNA TGTGCCACCAGCCTGAGGACAGGGGGGAGAGATACGCAGTATTTT.